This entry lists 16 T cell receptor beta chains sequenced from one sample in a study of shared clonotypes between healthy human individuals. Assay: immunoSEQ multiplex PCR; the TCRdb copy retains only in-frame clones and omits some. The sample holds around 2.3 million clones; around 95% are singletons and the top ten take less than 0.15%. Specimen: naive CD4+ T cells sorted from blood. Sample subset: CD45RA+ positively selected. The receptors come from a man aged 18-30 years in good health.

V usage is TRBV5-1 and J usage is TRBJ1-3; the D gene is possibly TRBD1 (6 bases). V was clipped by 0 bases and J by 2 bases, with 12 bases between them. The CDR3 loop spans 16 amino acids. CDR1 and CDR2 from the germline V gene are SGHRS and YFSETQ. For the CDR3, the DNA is TGCGCCAGCAGCTTGGAAGGACAGAACACTGGAAACACCATATATTTT. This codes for CASSLEGQNTGNTIYF.

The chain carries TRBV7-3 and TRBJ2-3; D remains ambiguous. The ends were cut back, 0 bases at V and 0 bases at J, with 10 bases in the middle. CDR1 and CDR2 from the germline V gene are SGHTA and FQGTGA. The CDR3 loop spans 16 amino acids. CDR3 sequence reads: CASSLTQVASTDTQYF. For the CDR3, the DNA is TGTGCCAGCAGCTTAACGCAGGTTGCTAGCACAGATACGCAGTATTTT. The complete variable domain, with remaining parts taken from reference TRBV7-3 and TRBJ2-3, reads GAGVSQTPSNKVTEKGKYVELRCDPISGHTALYWYRQSLGQGPEFLIYFQGTGAADDSGLPNDRFFAVRPEGSVSTLKIQRTERGDSAVYLCASSLTQVASTDTQYFGPGTRLTVL.

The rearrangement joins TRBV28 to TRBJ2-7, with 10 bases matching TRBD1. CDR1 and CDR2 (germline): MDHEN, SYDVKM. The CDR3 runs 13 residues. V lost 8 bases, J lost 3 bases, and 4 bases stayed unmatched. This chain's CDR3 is CASQTGGVYEQYF. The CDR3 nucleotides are TGTGCCAGCCAGACAGGGGGCGTCTACGAGCAGTACTTC.

CDR3 protein: CASHPGTNSGANVLTF. CDR3 coding DNA: TGTGCCAGCCACCCCGGGACCAACTCTGGGGCCAACGTCCTGACTTTC. The rearrangement joins TRBV10-3 to TRBJ2-6; D might be TRBD1 or TRBD2, each matching 5 bases. With 10 bases removed from V and 0 bases from J, the gap between germline ends came to 16 bases. CDR3 length: 16 residues. Germline CDR1 and CDR2: ENHRY and SYGVKD.

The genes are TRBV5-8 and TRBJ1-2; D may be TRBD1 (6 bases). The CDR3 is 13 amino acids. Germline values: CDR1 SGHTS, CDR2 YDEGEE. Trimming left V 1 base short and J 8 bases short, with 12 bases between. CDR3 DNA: TGTGCCAGCAGCTTGACAGGGTCCTGGGGCTACACCTTC. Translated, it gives CASSLTGSWGYTF.

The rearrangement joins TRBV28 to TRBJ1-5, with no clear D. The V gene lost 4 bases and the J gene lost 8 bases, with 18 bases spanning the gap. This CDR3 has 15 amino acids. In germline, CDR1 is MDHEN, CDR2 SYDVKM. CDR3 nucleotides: TGTGCCAGCAGTTCCCCCGAGCTATCAATGAAGCCCCAGCATTTT. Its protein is CASSSPELSMKPQHF.

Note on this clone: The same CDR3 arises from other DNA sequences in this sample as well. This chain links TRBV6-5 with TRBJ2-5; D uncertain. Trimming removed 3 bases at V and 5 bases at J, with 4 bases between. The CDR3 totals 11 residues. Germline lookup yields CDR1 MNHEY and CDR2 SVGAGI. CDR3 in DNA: TGTGCCAGCAGTTATGGTGAGACCCAGTACTTC. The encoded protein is CASSYGETQYF.

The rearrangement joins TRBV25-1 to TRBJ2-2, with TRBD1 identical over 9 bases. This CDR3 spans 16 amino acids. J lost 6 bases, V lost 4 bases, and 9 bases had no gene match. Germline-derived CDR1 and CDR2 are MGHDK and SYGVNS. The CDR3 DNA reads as TGTGCCAGCAGTGCCCTCGGGACAGGGCGCCCCGGGGAGCTGTTTTTT. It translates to CASSALGTGRPGELFF.

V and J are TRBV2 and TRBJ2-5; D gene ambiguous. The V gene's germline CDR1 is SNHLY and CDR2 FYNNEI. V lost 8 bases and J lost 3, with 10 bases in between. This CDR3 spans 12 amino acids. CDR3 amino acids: CASVVREETQYF. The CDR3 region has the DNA TGTGCCAGCGTGGTGCGAGAAGAGACCCAGTACTTC.

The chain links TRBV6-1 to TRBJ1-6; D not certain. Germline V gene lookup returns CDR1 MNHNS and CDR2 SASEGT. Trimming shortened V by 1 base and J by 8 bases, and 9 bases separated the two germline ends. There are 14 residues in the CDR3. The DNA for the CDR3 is TGTGCCAGCAGTGAAGGGCAGGTGTATTCACCCCTCCACTTT. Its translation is CASSEGQVYSPLHF.

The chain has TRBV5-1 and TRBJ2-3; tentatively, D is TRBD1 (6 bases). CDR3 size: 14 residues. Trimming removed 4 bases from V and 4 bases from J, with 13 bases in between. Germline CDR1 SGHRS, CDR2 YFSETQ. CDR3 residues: CASSRWTAADTQYF. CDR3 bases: TGCGCCAGCAGCAGGTGGACAGCGGCAGATACGCAGTATTTT. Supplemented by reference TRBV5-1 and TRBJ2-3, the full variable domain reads KAGVTQTPRYLIKTRGQQVTLSCSPISGHRSVSWYQQTPGQGLQFLFEYFSETQRNKGNFPGRFSGRQFSNSRSEMNVSTLELGDSALYLCASSRWTAADTQYFGPGTRLTVL.

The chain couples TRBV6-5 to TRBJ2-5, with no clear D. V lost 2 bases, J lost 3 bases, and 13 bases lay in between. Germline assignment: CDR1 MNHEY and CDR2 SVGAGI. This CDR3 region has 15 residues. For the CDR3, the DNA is TGTGCCAGCAGTTACCTATCGCAGGCCGAAGAGACCCAGTACTTC. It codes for CASSYLSQAEETQYF.

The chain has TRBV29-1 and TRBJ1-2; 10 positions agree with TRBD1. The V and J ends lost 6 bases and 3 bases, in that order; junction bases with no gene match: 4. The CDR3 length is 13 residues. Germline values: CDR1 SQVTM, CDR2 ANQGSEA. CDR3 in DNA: TGCAGCGTCCAGACAGGGGGCGACTATGGCTACACCTTC. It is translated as CSVQTGGDYGYTF. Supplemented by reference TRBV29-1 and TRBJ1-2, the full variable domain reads SAVISQKPSRDICQRGTSLTIQCQVDSQVTMMFWYRQQPGQSLTLIATANQGSEATYESGFVIDKFPISRPNLTFSTLTVSNMSPEDSSIYLCSVQTGGDYGYTFGSGTRLTVV.

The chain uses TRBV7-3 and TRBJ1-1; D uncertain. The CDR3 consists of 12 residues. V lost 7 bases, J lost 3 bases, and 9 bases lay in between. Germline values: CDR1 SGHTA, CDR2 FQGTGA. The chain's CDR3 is CASTVRDTEAFF. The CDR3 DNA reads TGTGCCAGCACAGTCCGAGACACTGAAGCTTTCTTT.

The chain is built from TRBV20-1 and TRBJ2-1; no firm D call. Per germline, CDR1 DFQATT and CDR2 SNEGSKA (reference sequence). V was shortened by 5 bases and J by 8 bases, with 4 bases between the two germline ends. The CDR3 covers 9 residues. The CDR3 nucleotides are TGCAGTGCTGGGGATGAGCAGTTCTTC. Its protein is CSAGDEQFF.

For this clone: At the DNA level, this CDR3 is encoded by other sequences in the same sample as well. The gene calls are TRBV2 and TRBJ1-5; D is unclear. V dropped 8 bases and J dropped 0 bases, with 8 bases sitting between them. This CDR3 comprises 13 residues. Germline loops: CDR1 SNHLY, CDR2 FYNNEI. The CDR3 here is CASSGYSNQPQHF. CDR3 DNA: TGTGCCAGCTCGGGATATAGCAATCAGCCCCAGCATTTT.